These 12 T cell receptor beta chains originate from one sample sequenced in a study of CD8 T cells in ankylosing spondylitis. MiXCR was run by TCRdb on the 5' RACE reads, yielding one entry per CDR3 protein. The sample shows approximately 340,000 distinct CDR3 sequences, 14% to 15% of them seen only once. The sample comprised blood, either unsorted or a sorted T cell fraction (not recorded which). These receptors were obtained from a male donor with ankylosing spondylitis or in good health (not recorded which).

The chain combines TRBV7-9 with TRBJ1-1; D not resolved. CDR1 SEHNR and CDR2 FQNEAQ come from the germline V gene (reference sequence). The CDR3 runs 15 residues. Trimming stripped 0 bases from V and 1 base from J, with 9 bases between. The CDR3 here is CASSLADMRNTEAFF. The CDR3 DNA reads as TGTGCCAGCAGCTTAGCTGACATGAGGAACACTGAAGCTTTCTTT.

The chain is built from TRBV20-1 and TRBJ2-3, with 15 bases lining up with TRBD2. The CDR3 runs to 15 residues. CDR1 and CDR2 from the germline V gene are DFQATT and SNEGSKA (reference sequence). Trimming cost V 6 bases and J 6 bases; bases outside gene matches: 7. The CDR3 region has the DNA TGCAGTGCGCCGGGACTAGCGGGGGGAGCGGATACGCAGTATTTT. Its translation: CSAPGLAGGADTQYF.

This clonotype was observed a handful of times. The gene calls are TRBV20-1 and TRBJ2-3; 10 bases map to TRBD1. The CDR3 is made up of 15 amino acids. With V trimmed by 2 bases and J by 6 bases, 8 bases remained unmatched. Germline V CDR1 and CDR2: DFQATT, SNEGSKA (reference sequence). The CDR3 loop reads CSARTRDRGRDTQYF. The CDR3 region has the DNA TGCAGTGCTAGAACCCGGGACAGGGGCAGGGATACGCAGTATTTT.

This clonotype was seen at least ten times. This rearrangement joins TRBV4-1 to TRBJ1-3; TRBD1 matches 7 bases. Trimming at V came to 0 bases and at J to 3 bases, leaving 5 bases not matched to a gene. The germline V gene encodes CDR1 MGHRA and CDR2 YSYEKL. The CDR3 is 16 amino acids. CDR3 amino acids: CASSQENRGGGNTIYF. The CDR3 DNA sequence: TGCGCCAGCAGCCAAGAAAACAGGGGCGGTGGAAACACCATATATTTT.

The J gene is TRBJ1-4, the V gene TRBV5-5; 10 bases match TRBD1. The trim removed 3 bases at V and 7 bases at J, leaving 12 bases unmatched. This CDR3 has 17 residues. Germline values: CDR1 SGHKS, CDR2 YYEKEE (reference sequence). CDR3 sequence: CASSSSRDRGAAEKLFF. The CDR3 DNA reads TGTGCCAGCAGCTCTTCCCGGGACAGGGGCGCAGCTGAAAAACTGTTTTTT.

This clonotype was detected a few times. The V call is TRBV5-5, the J call TRBJ2-4, with a tentative D call TRBD1 (6 bases). V lost 0 bases and J 7 bases, leaving 14 bases between the germline ends. Germline V gives CDR1 SGHKS, CDR2 YYEKEE (reference sequence). This CDR3 has 15 residues. The CDR3, as DNA: TGTGCCAGCAGCTTGGGTTTCGGCACAGGGAACATTCAGTACTTC. Its translation: CASSLGFGTGNIQYF.

CDR3 protein: CASSSWVSSYNEQFF. The CDR3 coding sequence is TGTGCCAGCAGTTCTTGGGTCAGCTCCTACAATGAGCAGTTCTTC. V is TRBV6-5 and J is TRBJ2-1, with D unclear. This CDR3 has 15 residues. Trimming took off 4 bases at V and 0 bases at J, with 10 bases between the two ends. Germline V gene sequence: CDR1 MNHEY, CDR2 SVGAGI.

This clonotype showed up many times. The chain has TRBV5-1 and TRBJ1-4; D is ambiguous. V lost 4 bases, J lost 4 bases, and 11 bases lay in between. The CDR3 spans 14 residues. Germline V gene data show CDR1 as SGHRS and CDR2 as YFSETQ. The CDR3 is CASSLDGYNEKLFF. DNA of the CDR3: TGCGCCAGCAGCCTGGACGGTTATAATGAAAAACTGTTTTTT. The whole variable domain, filled in from reference TRBV5-1 and TRBJ1-4, reads KAGVTQTPRYLIKTRGQQVTLSCSPISGHRSVSWYQQTPGQGLQFLFEYFSETQRNKGNFPGRFSGRQFSNSRSEMNVSTLELGDSALYLCASSLDGYNEKLFFGSGTQLSVL.

This clonotype was recorded many times. This chain connects TRBV12-3 or TRBV12-4 to TRBJ2-3; D is possibly TRBD1 (7 bases). V lost 7 bases, J lost 2 bases, and 22 bases lay in between. CDR3 length: 17 residues. DNA of the CDR3: TGTGCCAGCAACTCCAGGGGGACTTGGGGTGACACAGATACGCAGTATTTT. It translates to CASNSRGTWGDTDTQYF.

This clonotype was found a few times. This chain links TRBV25-1 with TRBJ2-2; weak D call: TRBD1 (6 bases). The V gene's germline CDR1 is MGHDK and CDR2 SYGVNS. The CDR3 runs to 16 residues. Trimming left V 3 bases short and J 2 bases short, with 13 bases between. The CDR3 is CASSDLDRPNTGELFF. The CDR3 nucleotides read TGTGCCAGCAGTGACTTAGACAGGCCTAACACCGGGGAGCTGTTTTTT.

The chain joins TRBV14 to TRBJ1-2; 9 bases map to TRBD1. The J segment lost 4 bases and the V segment lost 2 bases, leaving 5 bases of the junction unmatched. The CDR3 covers 15 residues. The germline V gene has CDR1 SGHDN and CDR2 FVKESK. This CDR3 reads CASSQPGQGPYGYTF. CDR3 nucleotides: TGTGCCAGCAGCCAACCGGGACAGGGTCCCTATGGCTACACCTTC.

The chain recombines TRBV14 with TRBJ2-6; a possible D gene is TRBD1 (5 bases). CDR1 SGHDN and CDR2 FVKESK come from the germline V gene. The V and J ends lost 5 bases and 0 bases respectively, with 14 bases between them. CDR3 length: 17 amino acids. This CDR3 is CASSDADTFSGANVLTF. The CDR3 DNA follows: TGTGCCAGCAGCGACGCGGACACCTTCTCTGGGGCCAACGTCCTGACTTTC.